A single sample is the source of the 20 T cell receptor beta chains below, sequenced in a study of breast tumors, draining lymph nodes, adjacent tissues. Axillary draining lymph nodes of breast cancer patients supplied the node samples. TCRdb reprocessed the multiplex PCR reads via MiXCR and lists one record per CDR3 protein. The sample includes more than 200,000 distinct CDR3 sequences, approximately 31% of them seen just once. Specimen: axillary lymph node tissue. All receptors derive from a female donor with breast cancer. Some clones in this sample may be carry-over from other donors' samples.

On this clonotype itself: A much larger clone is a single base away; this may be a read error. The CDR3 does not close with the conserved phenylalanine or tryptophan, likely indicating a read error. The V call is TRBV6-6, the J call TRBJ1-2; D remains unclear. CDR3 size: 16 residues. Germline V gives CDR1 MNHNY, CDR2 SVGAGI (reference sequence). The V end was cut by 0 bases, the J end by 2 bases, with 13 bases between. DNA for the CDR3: TGTGCCAGCAGTTACTCTTCTTCTTGGGGAAACTATGGCTACACCGTC. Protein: CASSYSSSWGNYGYTV.

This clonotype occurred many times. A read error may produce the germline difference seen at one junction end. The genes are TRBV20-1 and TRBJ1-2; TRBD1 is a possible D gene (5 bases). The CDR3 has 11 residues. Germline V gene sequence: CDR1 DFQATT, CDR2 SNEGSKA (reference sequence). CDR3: CSAREKRDLVF. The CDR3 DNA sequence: TGCAGTGCTAGAGAAAAGAGGGACCTGGTCTTC.

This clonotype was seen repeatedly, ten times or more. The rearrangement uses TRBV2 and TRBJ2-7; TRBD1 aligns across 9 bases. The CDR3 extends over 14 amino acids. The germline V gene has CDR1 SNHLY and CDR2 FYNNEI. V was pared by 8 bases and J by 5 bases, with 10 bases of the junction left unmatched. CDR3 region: CASGSDRGLNEQYF. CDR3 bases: TGTGCCAGCGGTTCGGACAGGGGCTTAAACGAGCAGTACTTC.

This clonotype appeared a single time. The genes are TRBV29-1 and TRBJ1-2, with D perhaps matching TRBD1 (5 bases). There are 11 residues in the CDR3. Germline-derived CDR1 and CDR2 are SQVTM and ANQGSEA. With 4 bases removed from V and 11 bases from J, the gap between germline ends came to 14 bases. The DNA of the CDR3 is TGCAGCGTTGTTCAGTTGGAGGGGTACACCTTC. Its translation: CSVVQLEGYTF.

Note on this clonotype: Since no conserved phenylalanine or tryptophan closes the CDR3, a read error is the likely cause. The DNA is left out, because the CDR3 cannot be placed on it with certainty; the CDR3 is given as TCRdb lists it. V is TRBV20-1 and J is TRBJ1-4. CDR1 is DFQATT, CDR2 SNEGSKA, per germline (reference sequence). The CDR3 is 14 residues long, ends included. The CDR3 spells CSAIKRSSGEKLIL.

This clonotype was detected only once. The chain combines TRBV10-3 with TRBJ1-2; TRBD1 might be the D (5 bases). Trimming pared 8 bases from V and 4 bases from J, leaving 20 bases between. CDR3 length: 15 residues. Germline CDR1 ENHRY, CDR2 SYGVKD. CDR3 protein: CAIWGRGTDRYGYTF. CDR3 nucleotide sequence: TGTGCCATCTGGGGCCGGGGTACGGATCGCTATGGCTACACCTTC.

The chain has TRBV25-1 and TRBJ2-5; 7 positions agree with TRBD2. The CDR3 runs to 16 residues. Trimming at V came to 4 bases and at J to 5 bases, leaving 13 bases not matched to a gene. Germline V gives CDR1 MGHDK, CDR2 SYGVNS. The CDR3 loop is CASSASYGLDAETQYF. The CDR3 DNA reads TGTGCCAGCAGTGCTTCTTACGGACTAGACGCGGAGACCCAGTACTTC. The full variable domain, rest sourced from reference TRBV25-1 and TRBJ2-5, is EADIYQTPRYLVIGTGKKITLECSQTMGHDKMYWYQQDPGMELHLIHYSYGVNSTEKGDLSSESTVSRIRTEHFPLTLESARPSHTSQYLCASSASYGLDAETQYFGPGTRLLVL.

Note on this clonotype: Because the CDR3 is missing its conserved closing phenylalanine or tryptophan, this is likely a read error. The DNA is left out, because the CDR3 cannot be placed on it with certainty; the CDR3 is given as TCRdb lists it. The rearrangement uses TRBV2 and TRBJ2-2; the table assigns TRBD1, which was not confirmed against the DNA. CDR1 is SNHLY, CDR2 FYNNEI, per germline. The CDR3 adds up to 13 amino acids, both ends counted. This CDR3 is CASRKTGTGELSS.

CDR3 residues: CASSRGTGAETQYF. DNA for the CDR3: TGTGCCAGCAGCCGTGGGACAGGGGCAGAGACCCAGTACTTC. V gene TRBV6-6 combines with J gene TRBJ2-5; 10 bases match TRBD1. V lost 6 bases, J lost 4 bases, and 5 bases stayed unmatched. In germline, CDR1 is MNHNY, CDR2 SVGAGI (reference sequence). This CDR3 has 14 amino acids.

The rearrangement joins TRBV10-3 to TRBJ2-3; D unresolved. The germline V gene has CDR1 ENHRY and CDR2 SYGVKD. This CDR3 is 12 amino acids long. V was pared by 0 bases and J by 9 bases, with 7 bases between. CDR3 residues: CAISESSTTQYF. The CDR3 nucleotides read TGTGCCATCAGTGAGTCTTCTACCACGCAGTATTTT.

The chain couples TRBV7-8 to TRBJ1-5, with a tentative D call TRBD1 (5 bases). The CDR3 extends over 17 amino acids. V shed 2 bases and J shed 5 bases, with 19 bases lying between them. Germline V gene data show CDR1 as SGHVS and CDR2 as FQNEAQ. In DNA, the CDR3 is TGTGCCAGCAGCTTATTAGGGACTGGAGGGCGCTATCAGCCCCAGCATTTT. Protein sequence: CASSLLGTGGRYQPQHF.

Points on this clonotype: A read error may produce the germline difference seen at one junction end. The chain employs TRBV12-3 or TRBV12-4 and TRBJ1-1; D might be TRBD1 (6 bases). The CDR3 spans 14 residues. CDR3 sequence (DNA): TGTGCCAGCAGTCCCTTGTGGACAGCCACTGGAGCTTTCTTT. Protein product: CASSPLWTATGAFF.

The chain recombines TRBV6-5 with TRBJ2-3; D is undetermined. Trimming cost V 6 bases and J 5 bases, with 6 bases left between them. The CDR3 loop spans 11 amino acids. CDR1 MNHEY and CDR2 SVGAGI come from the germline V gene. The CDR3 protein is CASRERDTQYF. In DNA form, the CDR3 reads TGTGCCAGCAGAGAAAGAGATACGCAGTATTTT.

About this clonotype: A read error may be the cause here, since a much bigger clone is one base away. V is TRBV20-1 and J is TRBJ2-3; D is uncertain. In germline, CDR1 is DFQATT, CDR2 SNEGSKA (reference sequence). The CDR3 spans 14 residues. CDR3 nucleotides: TGCAGTGCTAGAGATGGCGCGAACACAGCTACGCAGTATTTT. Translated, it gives CSARDGANTATQYF.

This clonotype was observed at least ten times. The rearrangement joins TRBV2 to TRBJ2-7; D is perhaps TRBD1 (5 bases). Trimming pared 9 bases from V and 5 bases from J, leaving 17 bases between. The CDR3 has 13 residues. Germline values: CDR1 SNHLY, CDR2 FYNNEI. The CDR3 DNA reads TGTGCCAGTAGGGGCAGTCGTCCGAACGAGCAGTACTTC. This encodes CASRGSRPNEQYF.

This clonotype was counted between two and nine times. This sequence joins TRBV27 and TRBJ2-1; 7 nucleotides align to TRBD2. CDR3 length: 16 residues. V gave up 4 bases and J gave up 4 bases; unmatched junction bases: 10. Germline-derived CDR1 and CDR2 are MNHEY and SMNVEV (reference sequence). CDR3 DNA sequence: TGTGCCAGCAGTTCCCTCGGAGGGACTAATTACAATGAGCAGTTCTTC. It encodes CASSSLGGTNYNEQFF.

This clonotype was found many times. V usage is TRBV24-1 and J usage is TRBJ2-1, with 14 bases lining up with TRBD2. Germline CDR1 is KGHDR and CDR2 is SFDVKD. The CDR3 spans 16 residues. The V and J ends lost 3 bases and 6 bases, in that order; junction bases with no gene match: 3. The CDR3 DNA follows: TGTGCCACCAGTGATCTGACTAGCGGGAGGGCCAATGAGCAGTTCTTC. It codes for CATSDLTSGRANEQFF.

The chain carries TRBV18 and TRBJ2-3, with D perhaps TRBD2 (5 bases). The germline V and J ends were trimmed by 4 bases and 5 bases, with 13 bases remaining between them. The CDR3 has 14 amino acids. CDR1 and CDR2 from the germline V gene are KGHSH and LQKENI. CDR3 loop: CASSLGSARDTQYF. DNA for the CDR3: TGTGCCAGCTCACTCGGTAGCGCACGAGATACGCAGTATTTT.

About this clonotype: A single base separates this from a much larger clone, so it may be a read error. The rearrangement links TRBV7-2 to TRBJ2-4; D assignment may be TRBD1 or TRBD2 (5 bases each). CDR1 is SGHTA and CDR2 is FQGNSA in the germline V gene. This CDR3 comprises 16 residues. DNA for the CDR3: TGTGCCAGCAGCCTCACCTCAGGGCTAGCCAAAAACGTTCAGTACTTC. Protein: CASSLTSGLAKNVQYF.

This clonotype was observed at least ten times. The CDR3 sequence is CASSHGTNEKLFF. Written as DNA, the CDR3 is TGTGCCAGCTCACATGGCACCAATGAAAAACTGTTTTTT. The chain employs TRBV18 and TRBJ1-4; D gene uncertain. Germline V gene sequence: CDR1 KGHSH, CDR2 LQKENI. This CDR3 contains 13 residues. V gave up 4 bases and J gave up 5 bases, with 8 bases separating them.